This T cell receptor (beta chain) was sequenced for a study of blood T cells in healthy people across ages (dated by TCRdb to 2014 to 2015). The study in broad terms: In model experiments, template switching captured about one uniquely barcoded TCR beta cDNA molecule for every two T cells. The study analyzed two additional independent replicas of 1 million unique cDNA reads from the same blood draw for two donors, one aged 18 to 29 and one aged 80 or older. The donors were divided into four age groups: young (average about 16 years), middle-aged (about 39), aged (around 59) and long-lived (roughly 82). The study measured age-related changes in TCR beta repertoire diversity using deep sequencing normalized with unique cDNA molecular identifiers. To avoid experimental bias, donors of different ages were randomly spread across the sequencing lanes. Overall study results and their limits: The percentage of naive T cells measured by flow cytometry correlated strongly with observed TCR beta diversity. Compared with the aged group, more naive CD4+ T cells, fewer expanded clones and increased TCR diversity were shown by the long-lived group, suggesting age selection. Estimates of total diversity from one million sequenced T cells were regarded as lower bounds and underestimates. Because the CMV infection status of the donors was unknown, age-related changes in expanded clonotypes may potentially have been confounded. Observed TCR beta diversity per million T cells fell roughly linearly with age, and a significant reduction was already apparent by age around 40. Conclusive comparison of naive and antigen-experienced compartments was prevented by the profiling of bulk unsorted PBMCs.

On this clonotype itself: The antigen it recognizes is unknown. Nothing much larger sits one base from this clone, and base qualities are not available.

Library preparation was by 5' RACE. Sequencing relied on an Illumina HiSeq 2500. A second roughly 7 to 11 cycle PCR used a sample-barcoded 5' primer and a J-beta primer mix. A unique molecular identifier was introduced onto each TCR beta cDNA molecule by a template-switch 5' adaptor carrying 12 random nucleotides. Each sample yielded at least 3 million CDR3-containing paired-end reads. First-strand cDNA synthesis was performed from all RNA using the Mint cDNA synthesis kit, with priming by a TRBC-specific oligonucleotide. After uracil-DNA glycosylase treatment, a first 18-cycle PCR used universal primers M1SS and BC2_uni_R on all cDNA. As for the authors' bioinformatics: Each sample was normalized by randomly selecting 1 million high-quality reads, each carrying a distinct molecular identifier. Reads sharing molecular identifiers were discarded rather than binned into consensus sequences. MiTCR, with a Q25 quality threshold and the strictest error-elimination algorithm, was used for CDR3 identification, clonotype clustering and error correction. A nonparametric unseen species model with Euler transformation was used to estimate a lower bound on total TCR beta diversity. TCRdb ran its own pipeline on the public reads, namely fastp trimming at Q25 and MiXCR clone calling, and kept in-frame beta chains. Merged by CDR3 protein, the rows form single entries marked with the most common genes and DNA. The V and J calls were determined by TCRdb, not by the authors. In all, the sample holds some 640,000 distinct CDR3 sequences, and 45% to 50% of those were seen once. Approximately 32% of the sample is taken by the ten largest.

Measured from the cysteine to the phenylalanine, the CDR3 is 15 residues long. Only the CDR3 DNA is retained, 45 bases long and in frame from the first base. Unmatched junction bases come to 15, with V trimmed by 3 bases and J by 13 bases. The germline V gene gives CDR1 as MDHEN and CDR2 as SYDVKM. The approximately 39 donors, aged about 6 to 95 years, were systemically healthy Caucasian individuals from Russia. Roughly 9.5 milliliters of peripheral blood were drawn from each donor into EDTA-treated Vacutainer tubes. Ficoll-Paque density-gradient centrifugation was used to isolate PBMCs, with at least 7 million obtained per sample. Trizol reagent was used to extract total RNA from the PBMCs, yielding at least 6 micrograms per sample. The percentages of naive CD45RAhigh/CD27high T cells were determined by flow cytometry on a PBMC aliquot from every donor.

The sample taken for sequencing was blood. The clonotype comes from a woman aged 55-75 years in good health. Here the chain combines TRBV28 and TRBJ2-4, with TRBD2 matching 7 junction bases. This receptor carries the CDR3 CASSFLTGGPLEQYF. The DNA sequence is given as TGTGCCAGCAGTTTTTTAACGGGAGGCCCTTTGGAGCAGTACTTC.